The 24 T cell receptor beta chains below all came from one sample that was sequenced in a study of memory CD4+ T cells and cytomegalovirus serostatus. The sort gate was single viable CD3+CD4+CD8-CD45RO+ cells for memory CD4+ T cells. Assay: immunoSEQ multiplex PCR; the TCRdb copy retains only in-frame clones and omits some. Of some 44,000 clones listed, 76% are singletons. The sample was memory CD4+ T cells from blood. These receptors all stem from an adult in good health and CMV-seronegative.

The rearrangement joins TRBV10-3 to TRBJ2-5, with D tentatively TRBD1 (6 bases). This CDR3 is built from 13 residues. Germline loops: CDR1 ENHRY, CDR2 SYGVKD. Trimming cost V 6 bases and J 2 bases, with 10 bases left between them. The CDR3 region has the DNA TGTGCCATCAGAGGGGGACCTCAAGAGACCCAGTACTTC. Amino acids: CAIRGGPQETQYF.

The rearrangement joins TRBV30 to TRBJ1-2, with D tentatively TRBD1 (6 bases). CDR1 GTSNPN and CDR2 SVGIG come from the germline V gene (reference sequence). The length of the CDR3 is 13 residues. V was pared by 4 bases and J by 4 bases, with 13 bases between. The CDR3 reads CAWKLTGTYGYTF. Written as DNA, the CDR3 is TGTGCCTGGAAACTAACAGGGACCTATGGCTACACCTTC.

This clone was observed a handful of times. The chain is built from TRBV6-1 and TRBJ1-2; D gene ambiguous. The CDR3 totals 14 residues. Germline values: CDR1 MNHNS, CDR2 SASEGT. The V and J ends lost 8 bases and 6 bases respectively, with 19 bases between them. The CDR3 protein is CASASLGSKNGYTF. CDR3 in DNA: TGTGCCAGCGCTAGTTTAGGGTCCAAGAATGGCTACACCTTC.

V is TRBV7-9 and J is TRBJ1-3, with TRBD1 matching 7 bases. Per the germline V gene, CDR1 is SEHNR and CDR2 is FQNEAQ (reference sequence). The CDR3 length is 15 residues. The ends lost 5 bases at V and 2 bases at J; junction bases unmatched: 6. The CDR3 sequence is CASSPPGTAGNTIYF. In DNA form, the CDR3 reads TGTGCCAGCAGCCCCCCCGGGACAGCTGGAAACACCATATATTTT.

The J gene is TRBJ1-4, the V gene TRBV25-1; D call uncertain. The germline V and J ends were trimmed by 6 bases and 8 bases, with 22 bases remaining between them. CDR3 length equals 16 residues. In germline, CDR1 is MGHDK, CDR2 SYGVNS. CDR3 bases: TGTGCCAGCAGCTTGCCTCTCGGAGCGGGGTCGGAAAAACTGTTTTTT. Protein sequence: CASSLPLGAGSEKLFF.

V and J are TRBV28 and TRBJ2-6; D may be TRBD2 (6 bases). Germline V gene data show CDR1 as MDHEN and CDR2 as SYDVKM. The V gene lost 6 bases and the J gene lost 2 bases, with 17 bases spanning the gap. This CDR3 spans 17 amino acids. The CDR3 spells CASSETFGGTGANVLTF. CDR3 DNA sequence: TGTGCCAGCAGCGAAACCTTCGGAGGGACTGGGGCCAACGTCCTGACTTTC.

The rearrangement joins TRBV2 to TRBJ2-7; 9 bases line up with TRBD1. Losses at the gene ends were 5 bases for V and 12 bases for J; bases not matched to a gene: 23. Germline CDR1 and CDR2: SNHLY and FYNNEI. This CDR3 region has 17 residues. CDR3 DNA sequence: TGTGCCAGCAGTTTCTTACCTTTCGACAGGGGGTATGGAAATACGTACTTC. The encoded protein is CASSFLPFDRGYGNTYF. The complete variable domain, with remaining parts taken from reference TRBV2 and TRBJ2-7, reads EPEVTQTPSHQVTQMGQEVILRCVPISNHLYFYWYRQILGQKVEFLVSFYNNEISEKSEIFDDQFSVERPDGSNFTLKIRSTKLEDSAMYFCASSFLPFDRGYGNTYFGPGTRLTVT.

V usage is TRBV5-4 and J usage is TRBJ2-5, with TRBD1 matching over 9 bases. The V segment lost 4 bases and the J segment 5 bases; nucleotides outside the gene matches: 3. The CDR3 consists of 13 residues. CDR1 is SGHNT, CDR2 YYREEE, per germline (reference sequence). The CDR3 DNA reads as TGTGCCAGCAGCAGGGACAGGGCCGAGACCCAGTACTTC. This translates into CASSRDRAETQYF.

The V call is TRBV10-3, the J call TRBJ1-2; TRBD1 is a possible D gene (5 bases). Trimming shortened V by 4 bases and J by 4 bases, and 13 bases separated the two germline ends. Looked up from germline, CDR1 is ENHRY and CDR2 is SYGVKD. The CDR3 has 14 residues. As DNA, the CDR3 is TGTGCCATCAGTGGGGGGGAGTCTGGCTATGGCTACACCTTC. This codes for CAISGGESGYGYTF.

The chain couples TRBV25-1 to TRBJ1-4, with D perhaps matching TRBD1 (5 bases). This CDR3 spans 14 amino acids. V was cut by 4 bases and J by 6 bases, with 12 bases left in between. Germline V gene lookup returns CDR1 MGHDK and CDR2 SYGVNS. The CDR3 DNA reads as TGTGCCAGCAGTGTCGAGGGGTACCATGAAAAACTGTTTTTT. Amino acids: CASSVEGYHEKLFF.

This chain joins TRBV7-2 and TRBJ2-2; either TRBD1 or TRBD2 may supply D (7 bases each). The germline V gene has CDR1 SGHTA and CDR2 FQGNSA. V lost 5 bases and J lost 4, with 17 bases in between. The CDR3 extends over 16 amino acids. This chain's CDR3 is CASSPGRGLFTGELFF. In DNA form, the CDR3 reads TGTGCCAGCAGCCCGGGGAGGGGGCTGTTCACCGGGGAGCTGTTTTTT.

The chain is built from TRBV7-6 and TRBJ1-5; no reliable D call. Germline CDR1 SGHVS, CDR2 FNYEAQ. The CDR3 has 13 residues. Trimming pared 1 base from V and 7 bases from J, leaving 8 bases between. Here the CDR3 DNA reads TGTGCCAGCAGCTTAGGTGAGGGACAGCCCCAGCATTTT. Protein sequence: CASSLGEGQPQHF.

The CDR3 DNA follows: TGTGCCAGCTCACCGCGGGGAGCGGCTTCCTATGGCTACACCTTC. Protein sequence: CASSPRGAASYGYTF. The chain uses TRBV18 and TRBJ1-2; D call uncertain. This CDR3 comprises 15 residues. Germline assignment: CDR1 KGHSH and CDR2 LQKENI. V was shortened by 3 bases and J by 4 bases, with 15 bases between the two germline ends.

The chain carries TRBV10-1 and TRBJ1-2; D gene uncertain. The CDR3 covers 13 residues. The V end lost 7 bases, the J end lost 12 bases, and 21 bases lay between the germline ends. Germline lookup yields CDR1 WNHNN and CDR2 SYGVQD (reference sequence). CDR3 sequence reads: CASTPGRLRAHTF. CDR3 nucleotides: TGCGCCAGCACCCCCGGCAGGCTTCGAGCCCACACCTTC.

The chain recombines TRBV5-1 with TRBJ2-1, with TRBD2 identical over 12 bases. Germline V gene lookup returns CDR1 SGHRS and CDR2 YFSETQ. This CDR3 region has 17 residues. With V trimmed by 0 bases and J by 4 bases, 5 bases remained unmatched. CDR3 bases: TGCGCCAGCAGCTTGGCGACTAGCGGGGGAGGTTACAATGAGCAGTTCTTC. It specifies CASSLATSGGGYNEQFF.

The chain combines TRBV11-3 with TRBJ2-1; 8 nucleotides agree with TRBD2. Germline V gene sequence: CDR1 SGHNT, CDR2 YENEEA. This CDR3 comprises 15 residues. V was clipped by 6 bases and J by 4 bases; unmatched bases: 8. The CDR3: CASSSGGGAYNEQFF. The DNA for the CDR3 is TGTGCCAGCAGTTCCGGGGGGGGCGCATACAATGAGCAGTTCTTC.

This chain uses TRBV21-1 with TRBJ1-2. TRBV21-1 corresponds to a pseudogene. The CDR3 totals 16 residues. CDR3 nucleotide sequence: TGTGCCAGCAGCAAAGCCGGGAGCGGGGGGCCAAATGGCTACACCTTC. Amino acid sequence: CASSKAGSGGPNGYTF.

The gene calls are TRBV16 and TRBJ1-6; TRBD1 matches at 7 bases. V gave up 0 bases and J gave up 4 bases; unmatched junction bases: 3. The germline V gene has CDR1 KGHSY and CDR2 FQNENV. This CDR3 is 16 amino acids long. CDR3 sequence: CASSQSPTGYNSPLHF. The CDR3 DNA follows: TGTGCCAGCAGCCAATCTCCGACAGGGTATAATTCACCCCTCCACTTT.

This chain connects TRBV19 to TRBJ2-5; D perhaps matches TRBD2 (5 bases). The CDR3 loop spans 13 amino acids. Trimming pared 3 bases from V and 2 bases from J, leaving 7 bases between. Germline-derived CDR1 and CDR2 are LNHDA and SQIVND (reference sequence). The CDR3, as DNA: TGTGCCAGTAGTATGGACTCTCAAGAGACCCAGTACTTC. It yields the protein CASSMDSQETQYF.

V and J are TRBV18 and TRBJ1-1; the D gene is possibly TRBD1 (5 bases). V gave up 0 bases and J gave up 7 bases, with 15 bases separating them. Looked up from germline, CDR1 is KGHSH and CDR2 is LQKENI. This CDR3 region has 15 residues. CDR3 amino acids: CASSPPSLQGLEAFF. CDR3 DNA sequence: TGTGCCAGCTCACCACCATCGCTCCAGGGTCTTGAAGCTTTCTTT.

The chain recombines TRBV11-2 with TRBJ1-5; 9 bases agree with TRBD1. Trimming cost V 4 bases and J 5 bases; bases outside gene matches: 3. The germline gives CDR1 SGHAT, CDR2 FQNNGV. The CDR3 covers 14 residues. The CDR3 DNA follows: TGTGCCAGCAGCTCCCGGACAGGGGATCAGCCCCAGCATTTT. Protein product: CASSSRTGDQPQHF.

The chain recombines TRBV10-1 with TRBJ1-5; 7 bases map to TRBD1. Looked up from germline, CDR1 is WNHNN and CDR2 is SYGVQD (reference sequence). Unmatched junction bases numbered 9, after V lost 0 bases and J lost 7 bases. The CDR3 is 16 residues long. The CDR3: CASSESDREGIQPQHF. CDR3 nucleotide sequence: TGCGCCAGCAGTGAGTCCGACAGGGAAGGAATCCAGCCCCAGCATTTT.

The V call is TRBV9, the J call TRBJ1-2; D may be TRBD1 (5 bases). This CDR3 has 16 amino acids. Germline values: CDR1 SGDLS, CDR2 YYNGEE. The V gene lost 0 bases and the J gene lost 5 bases, with 17 bases spanning the gap. DNA of the CDR3: TGTGCCAGCAGCGTAGAGGTGGGGGACCTAGGGTATGGCTACACCTTC. It translates to CASSVEVGDLGYGYTF.

The chain uses TRBV4-2 and TRBJ1-3, with D maybe TRBD1 (5 bases). Deletions cut 0 bases from V and 2 bases from J, with 14 bases between. CDR1 and CDR2 from the germline V gene are LGHNA and YNFKEQ. The length of the CDR3 is 17 residues. Here the CDR3 DNA reads TGTGCCAGCAGCCAAGATGTCGGCGGGGCTACTGGAAACACCATATATTTT. This sequence encodes CASSQDVGGATGNTIYF.